This T cell receptor (beta chain) was retrieved from a study of neoadjuvant anti-PD-1 for oral cavity cancer. Across the whole study: Patients without progression got a fourth dose around day 43.

This table comes from immunoSEQ multiplex PCR, and its TCRdb copy is limited to in-frame clones, with some not included. The sample lists 6,000 to 7,500 clones; about 74% were seen once. This receptor was obtained from a person aged 40 to 85 with oral cavity squamous cell carcinoma. Sample: PBMCs, taken before nivolumab (anti-PD-1) treatment.

Here the CDR3 reads CASTPGGTSDSYNEQFF. DNA for the CDR3: TGTGCCAGCACTCCAGGGGGTACTAGCGACTCCTACAATGAGCAGTTCTTC. This sequence joins TRBV5-4 and TRBJ2-1, with D possibly being TRBD1 or TRBD2 (7 bases each). The V end was cut by 6 bases, the J end by 0 bases, with 19 bases between. Germline assignment: CDR1 SGHNT and CDR2 YYREEE (reference sequence). The CDR3 length is 17 residues. The complete variable domain, with remaining parts taken from reference TRBV5-4 and TRBJ2-1, reads ETGVTQSPTHLIKTRGQQVTLRCSSQSGHNTVSWYQQALGQGPQFIFQYYREEENGRGNFPPRFSGLQFPNYSSELNVNALELDDSALYLCASTPGGTSDSYNEQFFGPGTRLTVL.